This TCR beta chain was recorded in a study of cytomegalovirus exposure and HLA in healthy donors. Study-wide points: The Asian-associated ancestry cluster reportedly had fewer N-insertions than the approximately 630-donor mean in a later analysis.

Researchers ran the PCR with 60 Vbeta and 13 Jbeta primers. Profiling relied on immunoSEQ multiplex PCR, and the TCRdb table lists in-frame clones only, not all of them. The sample includes some 130,000 clones, 74% of them seen just once. The J segment lost 9 bases and the V segment lost 2 bases, leaving 14 bases of the junction unmatched. The CDR3 runs 17 residues. Germline V gives CDR1 SGHNT, CDR2 YENEEA. A single count supports this clone. Its antigen remains unknown. Input material: PBMCs. The chain uses TRBV11-3 and TRBJ2-1; TRBD2 matches at 9 bases. The TCR was taken from a male donor in good health and CMV-seronegative. The CDR3 DNA reads TGTGCCAGCAGCTTAATGGCTAGCGGGACATCTATGGGTGAGCAGTTCTTC. This sequence encodes CASSLMASGTSMGEQFF.